A selection of T cell receptor beta chains follows, all from one sample in a study of regulatory T cells in long-lasting Graves disease. TCRdb re-called the multiplex PCR reads through MiXCR, storing one row per CDR3 protein. The data contain hundreds of thousands of distinct CDR3 sequences, 30% of them singletons. The sample consisted of peripheral blood mononuclear cells (PBMCs), taken when the disease was refractory, from a patient treated with antithyroid drugs. Every receptor here comes from a female donor with Graves disease. Both conserved end residues are part of each CDR3. Fields, in order: D gene, V gene, J gene, clone size, CDR3 DNA, CDR3 protein. A D gene is named only where the DNA matches it firmly. Clone size is stated in some rows and not others, as once, few, many or a class when expanded.

NA	TRBV29-1	TRBJ2-7	few	TGCAGCGTTGAAGATTATAGCGGAGGTACCTACGAGCAGTACTTC	CSVEDYSGGTYEQYF
NA	TRBV6-1	TRBJ1-5	many	TGTGCCAGCAGTGAACGACCCGGCCGAACAGGGCCCTTTATGAGCAATCAGCCCCAGCATTTT	CASSERPGRTGPFMSNQPQHF
TRBD1	TRBV20-1	TRBJ2-7	few	TGCAGTGCGGCAAGGACAGGTTACGAGCAGTACTTC	CSAARTGYEQYF
NA	TRBV12-3/TRBV12-4	TRBJ2-5	few	TGTGCCAGCAGTAAAACAGGGCCCCAAGAGACCCAGTACTTC	CASSKTGPQETQYF
TRBD1	TRBV27	TRBJ1-2	NA	TGTGCCAGCAGTTTGGGACAGGGTTTAATCTATGGCTACACCTTC	CASSLGQGLIYGYTF
TRBD1	TRBV2	TRBJ1-2	many	TGTGCCAGCAGTGAGCAGGGGGCTTCCTATGGCTACACCTTC	CASSEQGASYGYTF
NA	TRBV15	TRBJ1-2	NA	TGTGCCACCAGCAGGGGCAGGGGCGACTATGGCTACACCTTC	CATSRGRGDYGYTF
NA	TRBV28	TRBJ2-7	many	TGTGCCAGCAGTTTGCCGACAGGCCCCTACGAGCAGTACTTC	CASSLPTGPYEQYF
TRBD1	TRBV5-1	TRBJ1-2	few	TGCGCCAGCAGCTGGGGACAGGGAGATGGCTACACCTTC	CASSWGQGDGYTF
TRBD1	TRBV12-3/TRBV12-4	TRBJ1-2	many	TGTGCCAGCAGCCTCGGGACAGGGAGCTATGGCTACACCTTC	CASSLGTGSYGYTF
NA	TRBV11-1	TRBJ2-2	NA	TGTGCCAGCAGCTCCGACAGGGACTACCCGAACACCGGGGAGCTGTTTTTT	CASSSDRDYPNTGELFF
NA	TRBV29-1	TRBJ1-4	NA	TGCAGCGTTGCCAGCAATGAAAAACTGTTTTTT	CSVASNEKLFF
NA	TRBV18	TRBJ1-1	NA	TGTGCCAGCTCACCACCCCCCCCGAACACTGAAGCTTTCTTT	CASSPPPPNTEAFF
TRBD1	TRBV9	TRBJ1-4	few	TGTGCCAGCAGCGGATCACAGGGGAATTACGAAAAACTGTCTTTT	CASSGSQGNYEKLSF
NA	TRBV5-1	TRBJ2-7	many	TGCGCCAGCTCGCGTACCACAGGCTCCTACGAGCAGTACTTC	CASSRTTGSYEQYF
TRBD2	TRBV27	TRBJ2-7	NA	TGTGCCAGCAGTAATAGCGGGAACTACGAGCAGTACTTC	CASSNSGNYEQYF
TRBD2	TRBV3-1	TRBJ2-3	NA	TGTGCCAGCAGCCAAGATCTAGCGGGAGGAGCGCAGTATTTT	CASSQDLAGGAQYF
NA	TRBV28	TRBJ1-3	many	TGTGCCAGCAGGCTAACAACGGCTGGAAACACCATATATTTT	CASRLTTAGNTIYF
NA	TRBV15	TRBJ1-1	NA	TGTGCCACCGGGAAAGGGACTGAAGCTTTCTTT	CATGKGTEAFF
TRBD2	TRBV20-1	TRBJ2-5	few	TGCAGTGCCCAAATTACTAGCGGGATCCAAGAGACCCAGTACTTC	CSAQITSGIQETQYF
NA	TRBV6-1	TRBJ1-6	NA	TGTGCCAGCAGTGAAGCGTCCGGTTCACCCCTCCACTTT	CASSEASGSPLHF
TRBD1	TRBV6-1	TRBJ2-5	many	TGTGCCAGCAGCCGGGACAGGCAAGAGACCCAGTACTTC	CASSRDRQETQYF
NA	TRBV12-3/TRBV12-4	TRBJ1-6	few	TGTGCCAGCAGTTTGATACGGGATTCACCCCTCCACTTT	CASSLIRDSPLHF
TRBD2	TRBV12-3/TRBV12-4	TRBJ2-1	NA	TGTGCCAGCAGTTTGGGTAGCGGGGGACCCTACAATGAGCAGTTCTTC	CASSLGSGGPYNEQFF
TRBD2	TRBV11-2	TRBJ2-7	NA	TGTGCCAGCAGCTTAGTACCTAGCGGGAGTATTGACGAGCAGTACTTC	CASSLVPSGSIDEQYF